This TCR beta chain derives from a study of cytomegalovirus exposure and HLA in healthy donors. The study ran its PCR with 60 Vbeta and 13 Jbeta primers. Profiled with immunoSEQ multiplex PCR; TCRdb holds only in-frame clones, not every one. The table has about 160,000 clones, 65% to 85% seen once. This CDR3 region has 14 residues. Germline V gives CDR1 SGHRS, CDR2 YFSETQ. The sequence was collected from a woman aged 25 to 39 in good health and CMV-seropositive. The sequenced sample was PBMCs. The chain uses TRBV5-1 and TRBJ2-5; D perhaps matches TRBD2 (7 bases). The J call may be mistaken, given a closer DNA end match to TRBJ2-7. Here the CDR3 reads CASSLGGGPYEQYF. CDR3 nucleotides: TGCGCCAGCAGCTTGGGGGGGGGCCCGTACGAGCAGTACTTC.